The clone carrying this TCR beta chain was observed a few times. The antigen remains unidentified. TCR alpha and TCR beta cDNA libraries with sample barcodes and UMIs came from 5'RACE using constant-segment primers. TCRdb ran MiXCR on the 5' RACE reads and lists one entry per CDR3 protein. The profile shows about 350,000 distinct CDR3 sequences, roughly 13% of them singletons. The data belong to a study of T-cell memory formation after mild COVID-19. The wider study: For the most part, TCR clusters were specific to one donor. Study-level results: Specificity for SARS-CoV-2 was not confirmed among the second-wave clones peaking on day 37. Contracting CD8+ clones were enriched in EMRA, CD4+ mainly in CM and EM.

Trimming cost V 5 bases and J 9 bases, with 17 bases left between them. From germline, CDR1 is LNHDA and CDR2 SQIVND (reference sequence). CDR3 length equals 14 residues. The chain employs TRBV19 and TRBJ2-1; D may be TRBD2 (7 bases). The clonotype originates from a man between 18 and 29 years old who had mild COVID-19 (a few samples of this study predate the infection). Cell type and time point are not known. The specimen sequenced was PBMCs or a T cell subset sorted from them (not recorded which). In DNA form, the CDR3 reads TGTGCCAGTAGTGAGGGGGGGCTGTTCGGTGAGCAGTTCTTC. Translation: CASSEGGLFGEQFF.